This TCR beta chain was retrieved from a study of blood T cell repertoires in COVID-19. In the study overall: The origin of the acute and convalescent COVID-19 samples was the United States, Italy and Spain. The analysed material was cDNA or gDNA that came from T cells, B-cell-depleted T cells, or PBMCs.

V was trimmed by 5 bases and J by 2 bases, leaving 17 bases between them. The CDR3 has 16 residues. Germline CDR1 reads SGHRS; CDR2 reads YFSETQ. Authors' analysis steps: Reference gene primer amplification gave nucleated cell count estimates. Data came from immunoSEQ multiplex PCR; TCRdb stores just in-frame clones and leaves some out. V, J and clone size derive from that table, while D and trimming were established from the DNA sequence. In the table there are 130,000 to 150,000 clones, about four fifths of which are singletons. Patients of the Seattle cohort, enrolled during active infection, were followed longitudinally.

This TCR derives from a woman aged 70-85 years with COVID-19, enrolled during active disease. The V and J genes are TRBV5-1 and TRBJ1-3, with a weak D call TRBD1 (5 bases). The sequencing input was peripheral blood. CDR3 sequence (DNA): TGCGCCAGCAGTCCTGACAGAGCAGCTCCTGGAAACACCATATATTTT. Residues: CASSPDRAAPGNTIYF. Full variable domain (missing parts from reference TRBV5-1 and TRBJ1-3): KAGVTQTPRYLIKTRGQQVTLSCSPISGHRSVSWYQQTPGQGLQFLFEYFSETQRNKGNFPGRFSGRQFSNSRSEMNVSTLELGDSALYLCASSPDRAAPGNTIYFGEGSWLTVV.